The TCR beta chain under discussion was sequenced for a study of radiation and T cells in renal cell carcinoma (dated by TCRdb to the early 2020s). As for the study more broadly: In total, approximately 54 samples, comprising around 26 tumors and approximately 27 peripheral blood samples, were subjected to TCR beta sequencing. The last blood draw occurred 4 weeks after radiation, at the same time as nephrectomy. Across all 55 or so samples, several million unique CDR3 nucleotide sequences encoding 2 million to 3 million unique CDR3 amino acid sequences were identified.

This clone was seen more than once but under ten times. Its antigen specificity is not known. No much larger clone is present one base from it, and per-base qualities are unavailable. What the authors observed across the whole study: In blood, the top tumor clonotypes increased from baseline to 2 weeks after radiation and then shrank by 4 weeks, which suggests a temporary expansion of tumor-resident clones. Blood repertoire dynamics were not followed beyond 4 weeks after treatment. With a single-armed trial design, the study had no way to address how radiation dose or scheduling affects the TCR repertoire. No pretreatment tumor biopsies were available, so the baseline intratumoral presence of clonotypes could not be determined.

Following the manufacturer's recommendations, the immunoSEQ kit was used to generate TCR beta libraries from genomic DNA. To prepare libraries, a first multiplex PCR with proprietary primers was run, followed by a second PCR that added unique barcodes, and a bead cleanup was done after each round. A positive control reaction and a negative control reaction, both provided in the kit, were run with every batch of samples. The final libraries were assessed on an Agilent 4200 TapeStation D1000 ScreenTape, pooled by volume, and quantified by qPCR. Sequencing was performed on an Illumina NextSeq500 with a MidOutput 150-cycle cartridge, and 156 Read1 and 15 Index1 cycles were run with kit custom primers. The pooled library was loaded at 0.8 to 1 pM, and about 21% PhiX control was spiked in. On the study's bioinformatics: Vendor-processed data were analyzed in R, and a clonotype was defined as all T cells sharing the same CDR3 nucleotide sequence. In the clone abundance analyses, frequencies in each sample were normalized to that sample's 10,000 most abundant clones. Before analysis, public T cell clones were removed, and these numbered fewer than five per sample on average. Tumor-enriched clonotypes and baseline blood-enriched clonotypes were defined as those with an abundance difference of at least 32-fold between compartments. A beta-binomial differential abundance model was applied to find clonotypes that expanded or contracted between blood time points. Tumor-blood repertoire similarity was measured with the Baroni-Urbani and Buser coefficient, and groups were compared using two-tailed Wilcoxon tests in R. In its TCRdb copy, this immuneACCESS table keeps in-frame sequences only and misses some clones. Where compared with another copy, unresolved V genes explain less than half of these, and the others have no known cause. The V and J calls and the clone size are those of that table, but D and trimming were determined from the DNA. This sample gives 130,000 to 150,000 clones in total; about 88% of them show up just once. Around 17% of the sample goes to the ten largest clones.

The sample's time point label, decoded: blood 4 weeks post-SBRT, at nephrectomy. Per the publication, the treatment or condition label means: 15 Gy SBRT to primary tumor, nephrectomy 4 weeks later. The samples were obtained from a clinical trial, where primary renal cell carcinomas were treated with 15 Gy stereotactic body radiation therapy and then removed by nephrectomy 4 weeks afterward. Serial peripheral blood from radiation-treated patients was sampled at baseline, 2 weeks and 4 weeks after SBRT to track tumor-enriched clonotypes. All patients had renal cell carcinoma with clear cell pathology. The QIAamp DNA Blood Mini Kit (Qiagen) was used to prepare genomic DNA for TCR sequencing. Only samples passing all quality control checks were included in the analyses. V lost 2 bases and J lost 0 bases; the stretch between them is 7 bases long. CDR1 and CDR2 (GTSNPN, SVGIG) derive from the germline V gene (reference sequence). Counted from cysteine to phenylalanine, this CDR3 has 13 amino acids. Only the CDR3 region is kept as DNA, spanning 39 bases read in frame from base 1.

Source: blood, taken from a patient whose treatment included radiotherapy and nephrectomy. This receptor was identified in a woman aged 50 to 60 with renal cell carcinoma. The V and J genes are TRBV30 and TRBJ2-5; no D gene call is confident. The DNA sequence follows: TGTGCCTGGAGTCGAGAGGACCAAGAGACCCAGTACTTC. It encodes CAWSREDQETQYF.